This T cell receptor (beta chain) was retrieved from a study of blood T cell repertoires in COVID-19. Looking at the study overall: T cells, B-cell-depleted T cells, or PBMCs supplied cDNA or gDNA.

Sequencing used immunoSEQ multiplex PCR; TCRdb keeps in-frame clones, though not all of them. Among 430,000 or so clones listed, 88% were seen once. The receptor comes from a woman aged 40 to 50 who had recovered from COVID-19. Source material: PBMCs or T cells enriched from blood (not recorded which).

This CDR3 reads CATRRRERYVETQYF. Written as DNA, the CDR3 is TGTGCCACTCGACGACGGGAGCGCTACGTGGAGACCCAGTACTTC. The gene calls are TRBV19 and TRBJ2-5; D may be TRBD2 (6 bases). The CDR3 is 15 amino acids. V lost 10 bases and J 5 bases, leaving 23 bases between the germline ends. Germline assignment: CDR1 LNHDA and CDR2 SQIVND (reference sequence).